The T cell receptor beta chain under discussion was sequenced for a study of beta chain features in type 1 diabetes. Overall study findings and caveats: Shorter TCRB CDR3s, moderately but significantly so, were found in Type 1 diabetes patients in all four CD4+ subsets. For cells with high TCR expression, cDNA sequencing could yield over-representation. Lower insertion and higher deletion counts appeared at VDJ junctions in type 1 diabetes patients.

Every isolated RNA sample was fully reverse transcribed, so sequencing captured expressed TCRB transcripts. TCRdb's copy holds only in-frame clones and misses some; the assay was immunoSEQ multiplex PCR. Of about 16,000 clones in the sample, about three quarters are singletons; the top ten hold around 0.79%. Note on this clone: The antigen is unknown.

Cells sorted by CD45RO/CCR7/CD25/CD127/CD95/CD27 comprised CD4+ naive, central memory, regulatory and stem cell-like memory cells. From germline, CDR1 is LGHNA and CDR2 YNFKEQ. V gave up 0 bases and J gave up 1 base, with 9 bases separating them. This CDR3 has 16 amino acids. V usage is TRBV4-2 and J usage is TRBJ1-4, with D perhaps TRBD1 (6 bases). The TCR originated in a man aged 25-45 years with type 1 diabetes. The source material was stem cell memory CD4+ T cells from blood. The CDR3: CASSQEGQLTNEKLFF. DNA of the CDR3: TGTGCCAGCAGCCAAGAAGGACAGTTAACTAATGAAAAACTGTTTTTT.